This T cell receptor beta chain was identified in a study of blood T cell repertoires in COVID-19. Study-level information: Some COVID-19 samples were acute and others convalescent; all came from the United States, Italy and Spain. T cells, B-cell-depleted T cells, or PBMCs supplied cDNA or gDNA.

This clone was found once. Seattle participants joined during active infection and were tracked over time. V lost 3 bases to trimming and J lost 1 base, with 9 bases between them. The V gene's germline CDR1 is ENHRY and CDR2 SYGVKD. This CDR3 has 14 amino acids. Here immunoSEQ multiplex PCR was the method, and the copy in TCRdb shows in-frame clones only, minus some. The sample has about 480,000 clones, about 88% seen once. This sequence joins TRBV10-3 and TRBJ1-1; D gene uncertain. The sample consisted of peripheral blood. This TCR was recovered from a man between 18 and 35 years old with COVID-19, enrolled during active disease. The CDR3 here is CAISDSRTNTEAFF. The CDR3 DNA sequence: TGTGCCATCAGTGATTCCAGAACGAACACTGAAGCTTTCTTT.